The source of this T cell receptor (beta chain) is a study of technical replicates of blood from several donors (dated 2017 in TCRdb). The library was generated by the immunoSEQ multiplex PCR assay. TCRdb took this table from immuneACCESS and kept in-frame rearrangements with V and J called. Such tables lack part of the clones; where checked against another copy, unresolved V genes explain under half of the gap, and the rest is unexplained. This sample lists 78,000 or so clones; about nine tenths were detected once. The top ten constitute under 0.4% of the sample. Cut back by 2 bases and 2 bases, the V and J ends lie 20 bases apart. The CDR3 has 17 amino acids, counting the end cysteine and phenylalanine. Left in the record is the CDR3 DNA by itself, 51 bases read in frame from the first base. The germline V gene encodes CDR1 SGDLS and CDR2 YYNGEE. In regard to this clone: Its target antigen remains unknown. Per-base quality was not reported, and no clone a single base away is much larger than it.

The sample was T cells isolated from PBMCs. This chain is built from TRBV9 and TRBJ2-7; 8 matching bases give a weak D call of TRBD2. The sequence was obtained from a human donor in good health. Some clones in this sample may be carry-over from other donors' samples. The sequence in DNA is TGTGCCAGCAGCGTGGGGACAGCCGGGAGGGGCACCTACGAGCAGTACTTC. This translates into CASSVGTAGRGTYEQYF.